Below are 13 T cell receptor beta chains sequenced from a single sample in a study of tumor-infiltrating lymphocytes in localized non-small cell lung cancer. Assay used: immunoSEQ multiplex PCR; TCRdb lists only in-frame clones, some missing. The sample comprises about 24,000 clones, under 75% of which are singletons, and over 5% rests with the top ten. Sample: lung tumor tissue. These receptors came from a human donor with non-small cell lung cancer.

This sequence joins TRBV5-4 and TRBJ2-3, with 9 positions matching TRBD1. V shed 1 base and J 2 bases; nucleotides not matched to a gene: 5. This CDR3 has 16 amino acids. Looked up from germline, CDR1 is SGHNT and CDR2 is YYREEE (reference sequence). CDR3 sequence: CASSLPGTGFTDTQYF. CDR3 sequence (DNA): TGTGCCAGCAGCTTGCCGGGGACAGGGTTCACAGATACGCAGTATTTT.

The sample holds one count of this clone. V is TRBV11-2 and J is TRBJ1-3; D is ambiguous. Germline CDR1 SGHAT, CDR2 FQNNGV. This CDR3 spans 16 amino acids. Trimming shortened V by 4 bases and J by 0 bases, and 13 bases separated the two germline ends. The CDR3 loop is CASSSGWVSSGNTIYF. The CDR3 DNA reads TGTGCCAGCAGCTCCGGGTGGGTCTCCTCTGGAAACACCATATATTTT.

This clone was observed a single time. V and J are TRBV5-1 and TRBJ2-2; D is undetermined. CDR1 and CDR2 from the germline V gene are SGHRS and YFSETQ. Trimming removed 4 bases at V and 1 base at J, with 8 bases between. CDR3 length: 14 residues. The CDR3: CASSRFGNTGELFF. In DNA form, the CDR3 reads TGCGCCAGCAGCCGGTTCGGGAACACCGGGGAGCTGTTTTTT.

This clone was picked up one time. The CDR3 region is CAITDRGKYEQYF. The DNA for the CDR3 is TGTGCCATCACCGACAGGGGTAAATACGAGCAGTACTTC. The chain employs TRBV10-3 and TRBJ2-7; 8 bases agree with TRBD1. The J segment lost 4 bases and the V segment lost 7 bases, leaving 6 bases of the junction unmatched. The length of the CDR3 is 13 residues. CDR1 and CDR2 from the germline V gene are ENHRY and SYGVKD.

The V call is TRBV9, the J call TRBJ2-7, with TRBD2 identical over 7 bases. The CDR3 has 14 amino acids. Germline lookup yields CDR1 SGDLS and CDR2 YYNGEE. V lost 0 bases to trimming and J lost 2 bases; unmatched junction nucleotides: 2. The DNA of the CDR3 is TGTGCCAGCAGCGTAGGAGCGGGAACCTACGAGCAGTACTTC. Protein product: CASSVGAGTYEQYF.

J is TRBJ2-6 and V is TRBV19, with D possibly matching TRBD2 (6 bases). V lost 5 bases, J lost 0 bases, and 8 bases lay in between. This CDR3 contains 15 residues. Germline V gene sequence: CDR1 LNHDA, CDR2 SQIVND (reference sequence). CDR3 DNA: TGTGCCAGTAGTTTCGGGAGCTCTGGGGCCAACGTCCTGACTTTC. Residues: CASSFGSSGANVLTF.

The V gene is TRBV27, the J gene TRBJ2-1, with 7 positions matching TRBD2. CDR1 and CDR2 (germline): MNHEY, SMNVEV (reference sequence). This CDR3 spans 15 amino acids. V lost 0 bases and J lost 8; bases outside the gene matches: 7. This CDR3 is CASSLSGEGRDEQFF. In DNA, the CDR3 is TGTGCCAGCAGTTTATCGGGGGAGGGCCGGGATGAGCAGTTCTTC.

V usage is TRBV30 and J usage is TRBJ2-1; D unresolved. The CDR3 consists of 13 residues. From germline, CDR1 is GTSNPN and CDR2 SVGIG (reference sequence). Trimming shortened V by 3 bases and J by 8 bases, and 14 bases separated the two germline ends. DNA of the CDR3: TGTGCCTGGAGCCCAGACCCCCCTCATGAGCAGTTCTTC. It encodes CAWSPDPPHEQFF.

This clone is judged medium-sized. CDR3 region: CASSYSGRAYEQYF. The CDR3 DNA reads as TGTGCCAGCAGCTATAGCGGGAGAGCCTACGAGCAGTACTTC. The rearrangement links TRBV6-5 to TRBJ2-7; 9 nucleotides line up with TRBD2. The V gene end was trimmed by 6 bases and the J gene end by 2 bases; junction bases not matched to a gene: 5. From germline, CDR1 is MNHEY and CDR2 SVGAGI. The CDR3 covers 14 residues.

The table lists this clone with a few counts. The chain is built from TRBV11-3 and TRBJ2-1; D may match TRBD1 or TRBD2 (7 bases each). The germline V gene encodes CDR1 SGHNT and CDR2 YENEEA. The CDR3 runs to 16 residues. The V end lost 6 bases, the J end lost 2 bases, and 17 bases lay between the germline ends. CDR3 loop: CASSLNRGGTYNEQFF. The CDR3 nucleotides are TGTGCCAGCAGTTTAAACAGGGGAGGGACCTACAATGAGCAGTTCTTC.

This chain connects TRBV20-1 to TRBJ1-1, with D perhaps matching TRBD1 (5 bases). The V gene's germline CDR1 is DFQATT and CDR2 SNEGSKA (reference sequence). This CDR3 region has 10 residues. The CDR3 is CGTMNTEAFF. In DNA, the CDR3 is TGCGGGACCATGAACACTGAAGCTTTCTTT.

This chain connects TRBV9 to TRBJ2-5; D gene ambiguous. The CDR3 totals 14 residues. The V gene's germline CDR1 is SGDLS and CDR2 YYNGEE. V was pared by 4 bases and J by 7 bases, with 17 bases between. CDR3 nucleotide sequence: TGTGCCAGCAGCCCGGCCGGGCCCCCGGGGACCCAGTACTTC. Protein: CASSPAGPPGTQYF.

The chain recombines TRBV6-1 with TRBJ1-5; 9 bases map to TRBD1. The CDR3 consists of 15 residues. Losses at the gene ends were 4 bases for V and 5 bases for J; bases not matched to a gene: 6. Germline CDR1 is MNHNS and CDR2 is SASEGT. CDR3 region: CASSGYRGRDQPQHF. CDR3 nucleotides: TGTGCCAGCAGTGGATACAGGGGGCGGGATCAGCCCCAGCATTTT.